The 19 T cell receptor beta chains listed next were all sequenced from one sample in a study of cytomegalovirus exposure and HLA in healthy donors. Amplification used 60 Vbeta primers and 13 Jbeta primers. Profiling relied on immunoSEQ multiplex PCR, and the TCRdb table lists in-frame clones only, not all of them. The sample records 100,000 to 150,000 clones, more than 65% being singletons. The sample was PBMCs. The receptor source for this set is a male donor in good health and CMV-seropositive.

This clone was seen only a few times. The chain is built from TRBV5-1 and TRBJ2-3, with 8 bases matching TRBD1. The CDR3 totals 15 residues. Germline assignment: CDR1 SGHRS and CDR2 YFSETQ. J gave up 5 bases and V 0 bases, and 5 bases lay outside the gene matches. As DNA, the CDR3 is TGCGCCAGCAGCTTGGGGACAGGGAATCGAGATACGCAGTATTTT. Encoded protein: CASSLGTGNRDTQYF.

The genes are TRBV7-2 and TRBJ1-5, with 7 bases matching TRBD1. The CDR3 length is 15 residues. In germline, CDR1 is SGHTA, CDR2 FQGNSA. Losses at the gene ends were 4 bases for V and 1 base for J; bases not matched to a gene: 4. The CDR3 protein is CASSYIRGSNQPQHF. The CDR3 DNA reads TGTGCCAGCAGCTATATCAGGGGGAGCAATCAGCCCCAGCATTTT.

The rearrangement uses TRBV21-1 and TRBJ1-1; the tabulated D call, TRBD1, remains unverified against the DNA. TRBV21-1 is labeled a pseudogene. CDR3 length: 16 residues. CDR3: CASSWESQGRNTEAFF. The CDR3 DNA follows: TGTGCCAGCAGCTGGGAATCACAGGGCCGGAACACTGAAGCTTTCTTT.

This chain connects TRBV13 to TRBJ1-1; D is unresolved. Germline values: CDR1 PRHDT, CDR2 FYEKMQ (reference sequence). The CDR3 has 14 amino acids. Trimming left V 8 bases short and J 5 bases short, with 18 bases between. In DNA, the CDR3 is TGTGCCAGCTCAACACGGCTCGGAGGAACTGAAGCTTTCTTT. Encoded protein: CASSTRLGGTEAFF.

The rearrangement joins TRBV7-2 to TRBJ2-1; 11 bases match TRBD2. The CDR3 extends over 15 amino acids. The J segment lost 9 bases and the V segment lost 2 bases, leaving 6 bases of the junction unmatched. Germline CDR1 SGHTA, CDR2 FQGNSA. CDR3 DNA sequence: TGTGCCAGCAGCTTAAACCCGCTAGCGGGAGGTGAGCAGTTCTTC. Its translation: CASSLNPLAGGEQFF.

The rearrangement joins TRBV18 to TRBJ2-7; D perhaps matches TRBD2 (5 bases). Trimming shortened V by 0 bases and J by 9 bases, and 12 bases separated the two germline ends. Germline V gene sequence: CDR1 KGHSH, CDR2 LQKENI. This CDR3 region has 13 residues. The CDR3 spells CASSPPSGIGQYF. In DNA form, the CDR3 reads TGTGCCAGCTCACCACCGTCGGGGATAGGGCAGTACTTC.

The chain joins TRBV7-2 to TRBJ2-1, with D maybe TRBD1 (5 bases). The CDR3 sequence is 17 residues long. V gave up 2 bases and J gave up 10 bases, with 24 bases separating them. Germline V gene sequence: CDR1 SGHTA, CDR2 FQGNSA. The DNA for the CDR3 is TGTGCCAGCAGCTTACGATCGGCAGGGCGGTGGTTGGCCGAGCAGTTCTTC. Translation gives CASSLRSAGRWLAEQFF. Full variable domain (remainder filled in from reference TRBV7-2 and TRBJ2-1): GAGVSQSPSNKVTEKGKDVELRCDPISGHTALYWYRQSLGQGLEFLIYFQGNSAPDKSGLPSDRFSAERTGGSVSTLTIQRTQQEDSAVYLCASSLRSAGRWLAEQFFGPGTRLTVL.

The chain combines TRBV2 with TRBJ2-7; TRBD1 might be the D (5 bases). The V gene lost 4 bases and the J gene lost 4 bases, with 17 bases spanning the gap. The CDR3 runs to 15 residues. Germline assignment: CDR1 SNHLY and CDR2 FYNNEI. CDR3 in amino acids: CASSVGAGAWYEQYF. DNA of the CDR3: TGTGCCAGCAGTGTAGGGGCAGGAGCTTGGTACGAGCAGTACTTC. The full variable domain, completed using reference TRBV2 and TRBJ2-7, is EPEVTQTPSHQVTQMGQEVILRCVPISNHLYFYWYRQILGQKVEFLVSFYNNEISEKSEIFDDQFSVERPDGSNFTLKIRSTKLEDSAMYFCASSVGAGAWYEQYFGPGTRLTVT.

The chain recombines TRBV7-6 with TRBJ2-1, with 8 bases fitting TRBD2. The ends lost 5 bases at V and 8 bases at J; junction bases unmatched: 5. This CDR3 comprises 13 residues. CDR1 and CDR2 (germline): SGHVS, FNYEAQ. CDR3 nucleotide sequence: TGTGCCAGCAGCCCCGGACTAGCTGATGAGCAGTTCTTC. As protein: CASSPGLADEQFF.

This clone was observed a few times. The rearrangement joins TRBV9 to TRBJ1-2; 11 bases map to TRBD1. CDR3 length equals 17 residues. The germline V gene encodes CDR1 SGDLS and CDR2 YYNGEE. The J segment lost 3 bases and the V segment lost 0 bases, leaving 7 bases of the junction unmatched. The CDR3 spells CASSVVDRGPPHYGYTF. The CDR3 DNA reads TGTGCCAGCAGCGTAGTGGACAGGGGGCCCCCCCACTATGGCTACACCTTC.

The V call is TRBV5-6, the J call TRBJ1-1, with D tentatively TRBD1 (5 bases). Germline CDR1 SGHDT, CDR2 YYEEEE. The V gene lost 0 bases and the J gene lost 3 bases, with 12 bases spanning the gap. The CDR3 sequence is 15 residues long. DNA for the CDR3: TGTGCCAGCAGCTTGGCCGTGGGGGGGTACACTGAAGCTTTCTTT. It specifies CASSLAVGGYTEAFF.

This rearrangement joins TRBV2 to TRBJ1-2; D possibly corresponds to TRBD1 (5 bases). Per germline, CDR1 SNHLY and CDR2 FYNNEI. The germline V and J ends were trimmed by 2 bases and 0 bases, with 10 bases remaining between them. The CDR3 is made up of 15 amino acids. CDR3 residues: CASSEMGGANYGYTF. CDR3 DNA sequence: TGTGCCAGCAGTGAAATGGGGGGGGCTAACTATGGCTACACCTTC.

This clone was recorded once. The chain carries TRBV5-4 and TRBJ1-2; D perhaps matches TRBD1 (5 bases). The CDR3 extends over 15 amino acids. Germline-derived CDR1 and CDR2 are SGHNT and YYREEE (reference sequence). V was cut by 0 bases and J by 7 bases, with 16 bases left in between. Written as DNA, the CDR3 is TGTGCCAGCAGCTTGGCGGGGGAAGGTAGAGGTGGCTACACCTTC. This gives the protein CASSLAGEGRGGYTF.

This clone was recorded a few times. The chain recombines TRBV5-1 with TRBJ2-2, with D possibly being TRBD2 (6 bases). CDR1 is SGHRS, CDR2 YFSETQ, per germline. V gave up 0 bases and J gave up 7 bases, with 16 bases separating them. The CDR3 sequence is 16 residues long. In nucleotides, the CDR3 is TGCGCCAGCAGCTTGGAACCTAGCGATCGGGGCGGGGAGCTGTTTTTT. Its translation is CASSLEPSDRGGELFF. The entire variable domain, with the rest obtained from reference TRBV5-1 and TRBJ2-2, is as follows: KAGVTQTPRYLIKTRGQQVTLSCSPISGHRSVSWYQQTPGQGLQFLFEYFSETQRNKGNFPGRFSGRQFSNSRSEMNVSTLELGDSALYLCASSLEPSDRGGELFFGEGSRLTVL.

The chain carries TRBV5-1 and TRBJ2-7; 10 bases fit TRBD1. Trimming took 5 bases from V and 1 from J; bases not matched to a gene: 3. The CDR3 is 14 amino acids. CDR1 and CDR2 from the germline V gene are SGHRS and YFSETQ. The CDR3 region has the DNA TGCGCCAGCAGGCCGGGACAGGGGTCCTACGAGCAGTACTTC. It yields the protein CASRPGQGSYEQYF.

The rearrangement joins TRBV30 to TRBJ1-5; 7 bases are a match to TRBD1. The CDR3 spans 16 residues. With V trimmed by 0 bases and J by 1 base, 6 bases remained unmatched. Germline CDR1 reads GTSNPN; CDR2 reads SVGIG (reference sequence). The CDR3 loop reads CAWSVRGTVSNQPQHF. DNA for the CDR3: TGTGCCTGGAGTGTACGGGGGACAGTAAGCAATCAGCCCCAGCATTTT.

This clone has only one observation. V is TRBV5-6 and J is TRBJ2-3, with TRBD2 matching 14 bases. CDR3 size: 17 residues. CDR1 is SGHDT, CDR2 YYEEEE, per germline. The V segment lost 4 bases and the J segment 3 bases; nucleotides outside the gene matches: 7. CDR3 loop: CASSERLAGGYTDTQYF. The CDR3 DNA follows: TGTGCCAGCAGCGAAAGACTAGCGGGGGGGTATACAGATACGCAGTATTTT.

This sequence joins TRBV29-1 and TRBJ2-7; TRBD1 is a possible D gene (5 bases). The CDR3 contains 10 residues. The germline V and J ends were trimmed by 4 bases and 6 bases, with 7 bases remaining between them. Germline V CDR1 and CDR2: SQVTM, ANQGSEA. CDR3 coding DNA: TGCAGCGTTGCAGGGTCCGAGCAGTACTTC. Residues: CSVAGSEQYF.

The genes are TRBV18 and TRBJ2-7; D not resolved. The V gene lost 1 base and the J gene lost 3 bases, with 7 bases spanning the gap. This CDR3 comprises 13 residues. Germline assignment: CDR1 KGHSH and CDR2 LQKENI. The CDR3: CASSPLASYEQYF. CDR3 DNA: TGTGCCAGCTCACCACTGGCCAGCTACGAGCAGTACTTC.